The present entry profiles one TCR beta chain with its context. The target antigen is unknown. The sample originates from a study of T cell responses to AZD1222 COVID-19 vaccine. Points from the study as a whole: The breadth and depth of Spike-specific TCRs increased once two AZD1222 doses had been given.

This CDR3 has 11 amino acids. Sequenced by immunoSEQ multiplex PCR; TCRdb stores in-frame clones only, minus some. Of about 120,000 clones in the sample, 85% to 90% were seen once. This specimen consisted of peripheral blood, obtained 28 days after the second AZD1222 dose. The sequence was obtained from an adult who received the AZD1222 COVID-19 vaccine. The rearrangement links TRBV21-1 to TRBJ1-1; the table gives TRBD1 as D, unverified against the DNA. TRBV21-1 is termed a pseudogene. The CDR3 region is CASIMNTEAFF. The CDR3 coding sequence is TGTGCCAGCATCATGAACACTGAAGCTTTCTTT.